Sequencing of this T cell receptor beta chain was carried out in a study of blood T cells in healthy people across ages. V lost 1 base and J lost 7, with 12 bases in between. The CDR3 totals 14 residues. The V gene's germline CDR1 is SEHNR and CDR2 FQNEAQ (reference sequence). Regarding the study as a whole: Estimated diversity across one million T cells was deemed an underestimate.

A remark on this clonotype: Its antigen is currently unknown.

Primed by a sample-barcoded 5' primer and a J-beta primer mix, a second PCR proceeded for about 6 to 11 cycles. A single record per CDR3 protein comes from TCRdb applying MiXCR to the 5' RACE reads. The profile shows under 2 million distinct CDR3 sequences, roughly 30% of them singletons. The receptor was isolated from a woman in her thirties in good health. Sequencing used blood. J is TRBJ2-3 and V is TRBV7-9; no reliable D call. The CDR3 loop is CASSLDPGPNTQYF. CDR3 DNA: TGTGCCAGCAGCTTAGATCCCGGACCGAATACGCAGTATTTT.